The rows below give T cell receptor beta chains drawn from one sample of a study of blood T cell repertoires in COVID-19. TCRdb keeps only in-frame clones here, not all; method: immunoSEQ multiplex PCR. This table has roughly 140,000 clones, roughly 84% appearing once. The specimen sequenced was peripheral blood. The receptors stem from a woman aged 45 to 65 in a cohort sampled during active or convalescent COVID-19. The CDR3 runs from the conserved cysteine through the conserved F or W. The order of the fields is J gene, clone size, V gene, CDR3 length, D gene, CDR3 protein, CDR3 DNA. The D gene is left open where the match is weak. Part of the rows lack a size; the others show once, few, many or a class for expanded clones.

TRBJ2-5 . TRBV10-3 14 . CAISEPLQGQTQYF TGTGCCATCAGTGAGCCACTGCAGGGGCAGACCCAGTACTTC
TRBJ2-5 . TRBV6-5 15 . CASGKTWDYQETQYF TGTGCCAGCGGAAAGACTTGGGACTACCAAGAGACCCAGTACTTC
TRBJ2-1 . TRBV15 14 . CATSRDFASNEQFF TGTGCCACCAGCAGAGATTTTGCTAGCAATGAGCAGTTCTTC
TRBJ1-5 . TRBV18 14 . CASSPDIRGQPQHF TGTGCCAGCTCACCTGACATCCGTGGTCAGCCCCAGCATTTT
TRBJ1-6 . TRBV11-2 14 . CASSLRQENSPLHF TGTGCCAGCAGCCTCCGACAGGAAAATTCACCCCTCCACTTT
TRBJ2-7 . TRBV6-6 14 TRBD1 CASSSTGSRGEQYF TGTGCCAGCAGTTCGACAGGGTCTCGGGGCGAGCAGTACTTC
TRBJ2-1 . TRBV5-1 15 . CASSSVPGSYNEQFF TGCGCCAGCAGCTCGGTGCCGGGTTCCTACAATGAGCAGTTCTTC
TRBJ2-5 . TRBV7-8 16 TRBD2 CASSSPDGSGVETQYF TGTGCCAGCAGCTCACCTGATGGTAGCGGGGTTGAGACCCAGTACTTC
TRBJ1-2 . TRBV6-1 17 TRBD1 CASSDPGQGISTGGYTF TGTGCCAGCAGTGACCCGGGACAGGGTATATCGACAGGCGGCTACACCTTC
TRBJ1-2 . TRBV7-2 14 TRBD1 CASSAGTGNYGYTF TGTGCCAGCAGTGCCGGGACAGGGAACTATGGCTACACCTTC
TRBJ1-5 . TRBV10-1 15 TRBD1 CASRAHRDRAKPQHF TGCGCCAGCAGGGCTCACCGGGACAGGGCGAAGCCCCAGCATTTT
TRBJ2-3 . TRBV4-3 14 . CASSLRQVTDTQYF TGCGCCAGCAGCCTCCGACAGGTAACAGATACGCAGTATTTT
TRBJ1-2 . TRBV13 15 TRBD1 CASSPIMGQGEGYTF TGTGCCAGCAGCCCCATTATGGGACAGGGAGAGGGCTACACCTTC
TRBJ2-3 . TRBV4-1 14 . CASSRGGGIDTQYF TGCGCCAGCAGCCGCGGCGGAGGTATAGATACGCAGTATTTT
TRBJ2-2 . TRBV4-1 16 TRBD1 CASSLGQVSNTGELFF TGCGCCAGCAGCTTGGGACAGGTATCGAACACCGGGGAGCTGTTTTTT
TRBJ1-5 . TRBV7-2 14 TRBD1 CASSWDRGLQPQHF TGTGCCAGCAGCTGGGACAGGGGTCTTCAGCCCCAGCATTTT
TRBJ2-7 . TRBV12-5 14 TRBD1 CASGVLGQNYEQYF TGTGCTAGTGGTGTCCTGGGACAGAACTACGAGCAGTACTTC
TRBJ2-7 . TRBV7-2 15 . CASSLEVGGSYEQYF TGTGCCAGCAGCTTAGAAGTCGGTGGTTCCTACGAGCAGTACTTC
TRBJ1-1 . TRBV18 15 . CASSPNTARNTEAFF TGTGCCAGCTCACCGAACACCGCCCGAAACACTGAAGCTTTCTTT
TRBJ2-3 once TRBV11-2 15 TRBD2 CASSFLAGESDTQYF TGTGCCAGCAGCTTTCTTGCGGGGGAGTCAGATACGCAGTATTTT
TRBJ1-1 . TRBV2 14 . CASSARHRNTEAFF TGTGCCAGCAGCGCTCGGCACAGGAACACTGAAGCTTTCTTT
TRBJ1-2 . TRBV13 14 TRBD1 CASSSDRGNSGYTF TGTGCCAGCAGCTCGGACAGGGGGAATTCTGGCTACACCTTC
TRBJ1-1 . TRBV9 14 TRBD1 CASSVGGQPTEAFF TGTGCCAGCAGCGTAGGGGGACAGCCCACTGAAGCTTTCTTT
TRBJ2-2 . TRBV6-2/TRBV6-3 16 TRBD2 CASSRGLAGNTGELFF TGTGCCAGCAGTCGGGGACTAGCGGGGAACACCGGGGAGCTGTTTTTT
TRBJ1-2 . TRBV28 12 . CASSRQVRGYTF TGTGCCAGCAGCCGACAGGTCCGGGGCTACACCTTC
TRBJ1-5 . TRBV2 12 TRBD1 CASNTGGQPQHF TGTGCCAGCAACACAGGGGGCCAGCCCCAGCATTTT
TRBJ1-5 . TRBV6-5 15 TRBD1 CASSNSGQGNQPQHF TGTGCCAGCAGTAACTCAGGACAGGGAAATCAGCCCCAGCATTTT
TRBJ2-1 . TRBV4-1 17 TRBD1 CASSQDPGQVVYNEQFF TGCGCCAGCAGCCAAGACCCGGGACAGGTTGTCTACAATGAGCAGTTCTTC
TRBJ1-5 . TRBV10-3 13 TRBD1 CAIGTGGFEPQHF TGTGCCATCGGTACAGGGGGGTTTGAGCCCCAGCATTTT
TRBJ1-6 . TRBV19 15 TRBD1 CASSIADRGGSPLHF TGTGCCAGTAGTATAGCGGACAGGGGTGGCTCACCCCTCCACTTT
TRBJ1-6 . TRBV4-2 15 . CASSSWAVRGSPLHF TGTGCCAGCAGCAGCTGGGCAGTCAGGGGATCACCCCTCCACTTT
TRBJ1-2 . TRBV7-8 13 TRBD1 CASSSDRRFGYTF TGTGCCAGCAGCTCGGACAGGCGTTTTGGCTACACCTTC
TRBJ2-7 . TRBV10-3 15 TRBD2 CAISDLERGSYEQYF TGTGCCATCAGTGATCTGGAGCGGGGCTCCTACGAGCAGTACTTC
TRBJ1-2 . TRBV18 16 . CASSPQESGAESSDTF TGTGCCAGCTCACCACAGGAGTCGGGTGCCGAATCTTCCGACACCTTC
TRBJ2-1 . TRBV3-1/TRBV3-2 18 TRBD2 CASSHLAGGLTSYNEQFF TGTGCCAGCAGCCACCTAGCGGGGGGCCTCACCTCCTACAATGAGCAGTTCTTC
TRBJ1-2 . TRBV5-1 13 . CASSFDTNYGYTF TGCGCCAGCAGCTTTGACACAAACTATGGCTACACCTTC
TRBJ2-5 . TRBV25-1 16 TRBD2 CASSEYKTSLQETQYF TGTGCCAGCAGTGAATATAAGACTAGCCTACAAGAGACCCAGTACTTC
TRBJ1-4 few TRBV4-2 15 TRBD1 CASTEATGGGEKLFF TGTGCCAGCACCGAGGCAACAGGGGGAGGTGAAAAACTGTTTTTT
TRBJ1-1 many TRBV5-1 15 TRBD1 CASSSETGGGTEAFF TGCGCCAGCAGCTCAGAGACAGGGGGTGGAACTGAAGCTTTCTTT
TRBJ1-5 . TRBV2 12 . CASRDNNQPQHF TGTGCCAGCAGGGACAACAATCAGCCCCAGCATTTT